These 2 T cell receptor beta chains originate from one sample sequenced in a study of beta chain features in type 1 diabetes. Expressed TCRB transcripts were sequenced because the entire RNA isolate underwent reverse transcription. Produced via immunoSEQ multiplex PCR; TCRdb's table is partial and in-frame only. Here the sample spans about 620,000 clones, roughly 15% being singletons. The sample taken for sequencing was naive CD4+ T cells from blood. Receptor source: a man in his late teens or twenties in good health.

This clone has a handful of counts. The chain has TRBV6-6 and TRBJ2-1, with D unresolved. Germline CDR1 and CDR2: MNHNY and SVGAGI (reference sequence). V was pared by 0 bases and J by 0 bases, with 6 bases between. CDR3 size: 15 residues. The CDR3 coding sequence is TGTGCCAGCAGTTACTCCAGGAGCTCCTACAATGAGCAGTTCTTC. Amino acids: CASSYSRSSYNEQFF.

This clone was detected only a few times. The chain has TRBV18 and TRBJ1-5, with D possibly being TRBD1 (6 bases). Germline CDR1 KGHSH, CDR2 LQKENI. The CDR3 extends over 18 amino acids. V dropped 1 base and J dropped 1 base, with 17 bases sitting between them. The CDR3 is CASSPQSAGHLSNQPQHF. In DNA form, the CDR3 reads TGTGCCAGCTCACCACAGAGCGCGGGACACCTCAGCAATCAGCCCCAGCATTTT.